Following are 28 T cell receptor beta chains from one sample sequenced in a study of shared clonotypes between healthy human individuals. Some clones are missing from TCRdb's copy, which holds only in-frame ones; the method was immunoSEQ multiplex PCR. The repertoire holds 650,000 to 700,000 clones, less than 95% seen once, with about a third in the top ten. Sequences were obtained from memory CD8+ T cells from PBMCs. Stated subset: CD45RO+ cells pooled with CCR7-negative TemRA cells. These TCRs come from a man aged 18 to 30 in good health. Some clones in this sample may be carry-over from other donors' samples.

The chain links TRBV12-5 to TRBJ2-3; 7 bases are shared with TRBD1. Looked up from germline, CDR1 is LGHNT and CDR2 is FRNRAP. Unmatched junction bases numbered 11, after V lost 5 bases and J lost 6 bases. CDR3 length: 15 residues. Here the CDR3 reads CASGPQTGQADTQYF. CDR3 nucleotide sequence: TGTGCTAGTGGTCCTCAGACAGGGCAGGCGGATACGCAGTATTTT. Supplemented by reference TRBV12-5 and TRBJ2-3, the full variable domain reads DARVTQTPRHKVTEMGQEVTMRCQPILGHNTVFWYRQTMMQGLELLAYFRNRAPLDDSGMPKDRFSAEMPDATLATLKIQPSEPRDSAVYFCASGPQTGQADTQYFGPGTRLTVL.

CDR3 loop: CASSQYTGPRGAGELFF. In DNA form, the CDR3 reads TGCGCCAGCAGCCAGTACACCGGGCCCAGGGGCGCCGGGGAGCTGTTTTTT. The chain is built from TRBV4-1 and TRBJ2-2; the D gene is possibly TRBD1 (6 bases). Trimming left V 3 bases short and J 6 bases short, with 20 bases between. This CDR3 spans 17 amino acids. Germline assignment: CDR1 MGHRA and CDR2 YSYEKL.

The V call is TRBV6-4, the J call TRBJ2-1; 10 bases map to TRBD2. Trimming removed 11 bases from V and 4 bases from J; junction bases left unmatched: 8. From germline, CDR1 is MRHNA and CDR2 SNTAGT. This CDR3 region has 14 residues. CDR3 sequence (DNA): TGTGCCGGCCCGGGACTAGCGTCATACAATGAGCAGTTCTTC. This codes for CAGPGLASYNEQFF.

This sequence joins TRBV14 and TRBJ2-1; no clear D. V was clipped by 2 bases and J by 12 bases, with 14 bases between them. The CDR3 contains 13 residues. The V gene's germline CDR1 is SGHDN and CDR2 FVKESK. The CDR3 DNA reads TGTGCCAGCAGCCAATCAGGAGAGCTGATGCAGTTCTTC. This sequence encodes CASSQSGELMQFF.

J is TRBJ1-1 and V is TRBV27; 9 positions match TRBD1. Germline CDR1 reads MNHEY; CDR2 reads SMNVEV (reference sequence). CDR3 size: 14 residues. Trimming at V came to 6 bases and at J to 3 bases, leaving 5 bases not matched to a gene. The CDR3 DNA reads as TGTGCCAGCAGCTTACAGGGGGCGTACACTGAAGCTTTCTTT. This sequence encodes CASSLQGAYTEAFF.

This clone was recorded only once. This chain links TRBV28 with TRBJ2-7; D gene unclear. Germline V gene lookup returns CDR1 MDHEN and CDR2 SYDVKM. Trimming pared 3 bases from V and 3 bases from J, leaving 12 bases between. The CDR3 is made up of 14 amino acids. CDR3 DNA: TGTGCCAGCAGTTTGTACAGAGAACTCTACGAGCAGTACTTC. This encodes CASSLYRELYEQYF.

This clone was counted a few times. J is TRBJ2-3 and V is TRBV15, with TRBD2 matching 16 bases. This CDR3 comprises 18 residues. Germline CDR1 reads LNHNV; CDR2 reads YYDKDF (reference sequence). The J segment lost 0 bases and the V segment lost 4 bases, leaving 4 bases of the junction unmatched. The DNA for the CDR3 is TGTGCCACCAGCAAGGGACTAGCGGGAGGGCCTAGCACAGATACGCAGTATTTT. Its protein is CATSKGLAGGPSTDTQYF.

This chain connects TRBV4-2 to TRBJ2-1; D possibly matches TRBD1 or TRBD2 (5 bases each). The CDR3 has 16 residues. Germline loops: CDR1 LGHNA, CDR2 YNFKEQ. Trimming stripped 2 bases from V and 3 bases from J, with 14 bases between. CDR3 sequence (DNA): TGTGCCAGCAGCCAACGGAACATGGGGGTCTACAATGAGCAGTTCTTC. Translating it yields CASSQRNMGVYNEQFF.

The chain carries TRBV19 and TRBJ2-1; 12 bases match TRBD1. The CDR3 runs 13 residues. Trimming cost V 6 bases and J 8 bases; bases outside gene matches: 2. Germline-derived CDR1 and CDR2 are LNHDA and SQIVND (reference sequence). The CDR3 loop reads CASSRDRGHEQFF. The CDR3 nucleotides read TGTGCCAGTAGCCGGGACAGGGGGCATGAGCAGTTCTTC.

The chain has TRBV7-9 and TRBJ2-1, with 9 bases matching TRBD2. V was clipped by 6 bases and J by 3 bases; unmatched bases: 3. Germline V gene sequence: CDR1 SEHNR, CDR2 FQNEAQ (reference sequence). This CDR3 region has 14 residues. CDR3 sequence reads: CASRIAGDYNEQFF. The CDR3 region has the DNA TGTGCCAGCAGGATAGCGGGAGACTACAATGAGCAGTTCTTC.

The chain is built from TRBV28 and TRBJ2-1; 8 nucleotides align to TRBD1. V lost 4 bases, J lost 4 bases, and 24 bases stayed unmatched. This CDR3 has 21 amino acids. From germline, CDR1 is MDHEN and CDR2 SYDVKM. DNA for the CDR3: TGTGCCAGCAGTTCCCCGGGGTTCGGGACAGGAGGGTTCTTAGGGTACAATGAGCAGTTCTTC. This translates into CASSSPGFGTGGFLGYNEQFF.

As concerns this clone: The sample has other DNA sequences that encode this CDR3 too. The chain uses TRBV9 and TRBJ2-7; D possibly corresponds to TRBD1 (5 bases). The germline CDR1 and CDR2 sequences are SGDLS and YYNGEE. The CDR3 consists of 13 residues. V gave up 3 bases and J gave up 2 bases, with 9 bases separating them. CDR3 loop: CASSGPGTYEQYF. CDR3 coding DNA: TGTGCCAGCAGCGGACCAGGGACCTACGAGCAGTACTTC.

The chain has TRBV29-1 and TRBJ1-5, with 7 bases matching TRBD1. Germline CDR1 and CDR2: SQVTM and ANQGSEA. CDR3 length equals 14 residues. Trimming removed 4 bases from V and 3 bases from J; junction bases left unmatched: 6. In nucleotides, the CDR3 is TGCAGCGTTGGGGGGCAGGGGGTCAATCAGCCCCAGCATTTT. Translating it yields CSVGGQGVNQPQHF.

The chain uses TRBV4-1 and TRBJ1-4; D possibly corresponds to TRBD1 (5 bases). Trimming removed 0 bases from V and 4 bases from J, with 9 bases in between. Germline-derived CDR1 and CDR2 are MGHRA and YSYEKL. The CDR3 covers 15 residues. CDR3 amino acids: CASSQDRGFNEKLFF. As DNA, the CDR3 is TGCGCCAGCAGCCAAGATCGGGGGTTTAATGAAAAACTGTTTTTT.

The V call is TRBV6-5, the J call TRBJ1-1; D gene uncertain. The CDR3 covers 11 residues. Germline CDR1 MNHEY, CDR2 SVGAGI. The V end was cut by 6 bases, the J end by 1 base, with 3 bases between. In DNA, the CDR3 is TGTGCCAGCAGGACGAACACTGAAGCTTTCTTT. Encoded protein: CASRTNTEAFF.

The J gene is TRBJ2-7, the V gene TRBV2; D remains unclear. Germline CDR1 reads SNHLY; CDR2 reads FYNNEI. V dropped 7 bases and J dropped 6 bases, with 16 bases sitting between them. CDR3 length equals 13 residues. The CDR3 DNA is TGTGCCAGCATGATGGATCGCCGGTTCGAGCAGTACTTC. Protein sequence: CASMMDRRFEQYF.

This chain uses TRBV27 with TRBJ1-2; 7 positions match TRBD1. In germline, CDR1 is MNHEY, CDR2 SMNVEV (reference sequence). Trimming cost V 5 bases and J 4 bases; bases outside gene matches: 10. The CDR3 is made up of 15 amino acids. CDR3 nucleotide sequence: TGTGCCAGCAGTGATAACAGGGGTTCCGGCTATGGCTACACCTTC. Its translation: CASSDNRGSGYGYTF.

V usage is TRBV29-1 and J usage is TRBJ2-1; tentatively, D is TRBD2 (7 bases). The CDR3 runs to 15 residues. V dropped 1 base and J dropped 4 bases, with 14 bases sitting between them. Germline V lookup: CDR1 SQVTM, CDR2 ANQGSEA. The DNA for the CDR3 is TGCAGCGTTGAAGGTGGGAGGGGGAGTTACAATGAGCAGTTCTTC. It specifies CSVEGGRGSYNEQFF.

The chain employs TRBV28 and TRBJ1-5, with 8 bases lining up with TRBD1. This CDR3 is 14 amino acids long. Germline V gene lookup returns CDR1 MDHEN and CDR2 SYDVKM. The ends lost 5 bases at V and 11 bases at J; junction bases unmatched: 11. The CDR3 reads CASSGGQGIRAQHF. The CDR3 DNA reads TGTGCCAGCAGTGGCGGACAGGGAATCAGGGCCCAGCATTTT.

J is TRBJ2-3 and V is TRBV2; 14 nucleotides align to TRBD2. The CDR3 is 19 amino acids. V dropped 5 bases and J dropped 3; count of bases not matched to a gene: 13. Germline values: CDR1 SNHLY, CDR2 FYNNEI. CDR3 in amino acids: CASSTGLAGAPGVTDTQYF. Written as DNA, the CDR3 is TGTGCCAGCAGTACGGGACTAGCGGGAGCTCCCGGGGTGACAGATACGCAGTATTTT. Drawing the rest from reference TRBV2 and TRBJ2-3, the complete variable domain is EPEVTQTPSHQVTQMGQEVILRCVPISNHLYFYWYRQILGQKVEFLVSFYNNEISEKSEIFDDQFSVERPDGSNFTLKIRSTKLEDSAMYFCASSTGLAGAPGVTDTQYFGPGTRLTVL.

This clone was counted a single time. This chain uses TRBV5-6 with TRBJ2-3; D is possibly TRBD1 (6 bases). Between the trimmed V and J ends, which lost 2 bases and 2 bases, there was a span of 9 bases. The CDR3 is made up of 14 amino acids. Germline V lookup: CDR1 SGHDT, CDR2 YYEEEE. The CDR3 protein is CASSFGGNTDTQYF. In DNA form, the CDR3 reads TGTGCCAGCAGCTTTGGGGGCAACACAGATACGCAGTATTTT.

This sequence joins TRBV7-9 and TRBJ2-7, with 8 bases fitting TRBD1. Trimming at V came to 5 bases and at J to 0 bases, leaving 15 bases not matched to a gene. The CDR3 consists of 18 residues. The V gene's germline CDR1 is SEHNR and CDR2 FQNEAQ (reference sequence). CDR3 sequence (DNA): TGTGCCAGCAGCGATTCTCAGGGGGCAGTTAGCCCCTCCTACGAGCAGTACTTC. It codes for CASSDSQGAVSPSYEQYF.

The chain employs TRBV4-3 and TRBJ1-3; 8 positions agree with TRBD1. The CDR3 contains 12 residues. V lost 8 bases, J lost 10 bases, and 7 bases stayed unmatched. Germline V gene lookup returns CDR1 LGHNA and CDR2 YSLEER. The CDR3 region is CASSPQGVTIYF. In DNA, the CDR3 is TGCGCCAGCTCACCACAGGGGGTAACCATATATTTT.

This clone occurred many times. The chain is built from TRBV27 and TRBJ2-1; perhaps TRBD2 as D (5 bases). This CDR3 contains 11 residues. Trimming cost V 4 bases and J 10 bases, with 8 bases left between them. CDR1 MNHEY and CDR2 SMNVEV come from the germline V gene (reference sequence). CDR3 sequence: CASSSDWEQFF. DNA of the CDR3: TGTGCCAGCAGTTCGGACTGGGAGCAGTTCTTC.

The genes are TRBV11-2 and TRBJ1-5, with D possibly matching TRBD1 (6 bases). This CDR3 spans 17 amino acids. V was pared by 0 bases and J by 6 bases, with 18 bases between. Germline V gives CDR1 SGHAT, CDR2 FQNNGV. CDR3 region: CASSLDGVGGAPQPQHF. The CDR3 DNA is TGTGCCAGCAGCTTAGATGGAGTAGGGGGGGCACCTCAGCCCCAGCATTTT.

The rearrangement joins TRBV29-1 to TRBJ2-1; D is undetermined. This CDR3 is 11 amino acids long. Germline values: CDR1 SQVTM, CDR2 ANQGSEA. V was trimmed by 4 bases and J by 4 bases, leaving 5 bases between them. CDR3 in amino acids: CSVGAYNEQFF. The CDR3 nucleotides read TGCAGCGTTGGTGCATACAATGAGCAGTTCTTC.

This clone was seen once. This chain uses TRBV10-2 with TRBJ1-3; 10 nucleotides match TRBD1. CDR1 and CDR2 from the germline V gene are WSHSY and SAAADI. This CDR3 spans 19 amino acids. The V gene end was trimmed by 6 bases and the J gene end by 3 bases; junction bases not matched to a gene: 17. The CDR3, as DNA: TGCGCCAGCAGACATACTATTTTTCGACAGGGGGCACTTGGAAACACCATATATTTT. Its translation is CASRHTIFRQGALGNTIYF.

This clone was detected once. The V gene is TRBV4-1, the J gene TRBJ2-1; 8 bases are shared with TRBD1. Trimming removed 6 bases from V and 4 bases from J; junction bases left unmatched: 8. Germline CDR1 reads MGHRA; CDR2 reads YSYEKL. The CDR3 covers 15 residues. CDR3 residues: CASREQGDGYNEQFF. The CDR3 nucleotides are TGCGCCAGCAGAGAACAGGGGGACGGGTACAATGAGCAGTTCTTC.